This TCR beta chain was retrieved from a study of response to subunit inactivated influenza vaccine. Study results and caveats: Researchers suggested that each seasonal influenza vaccination recruits few new T cells.

TCRdb passed the RT-PCR reads through MiXCR, listing each CDR3 protein once. The data contain some 480,000 distinct CDR3 sequences, 9.5% to 13% of them seen just once; the ten biggest clones take up approximately 12%. Germline values: CDR1 SGHRS, CDR2 YFSETQ. The ends were cut back, 1 base at V and 4 bases at J, with 8 bases in the middle. The CDR3 is 14 amino acids. This clonotype was seen at least ten times. Its specificity is not known. The TCR comes from a man in his forties or fifties who received an inactivated influenza vaccine. The sequences come from PBMCs from blood, collected about 40 days after vaccination. V gene TRBV5-1 combines with J gene TRBJ2-2, with TRBD1 as a possible D gene (6 bases). In DNA, the CDR3 is TGCGCCAGCAGCTTGACAGGGCCCACCGGGGAGCTGTTTTTT. Protein sequence: CASSLTGPTGELFF.